A single sample gave rise to the 28 T cell receptor beta chains below, sequenced in a study of T-cell memory formation after mild COVID-19. Via MiXCR, TCRdb re-called the 5' RACE reads, giving one row per CDR3 protein. The table lists roughly 120,000 distinct CDR3 sequences, 20% to 25% of them singletons. Specimen: PBMCs or a T cell subset sorted from them (not recorded which). These receptors originate from a man aged 18 to 35 who had mild COVID-19 (a few samples of this study predate the infection). Cell type and time point are not known.

This clonotype was detected a few times. The rearrangement joins TRBV6-5 to TRBJ2-7; 7 bases are shared with TRBD2. Trimming at V came to 8 bases and at J to 0 bases, leaving 4 bases not matched to a gene. CDR3 length: 13 amino acids. The germline CDR1 and CDR2 sequences are MNHEY and SVGAGI. CDR3 sequence reads: CASRGTTSYEQYF. CDR3 bases: TGTGCCAGCCGTGGGACTACCTCCTACGAGCAGTACTTC.

This clonotype was picked up a small number of times. V gene TRBV7-3 combines with J gene TRBJ2-2; 16 bases align to TRBD2. The CDR3 spans 18 residues. The germline CDR1 and CDR2 sequences are SGHTA and FQGTGA. J gave up 3 bases and V 3 bases, and 4 bases lay outside the gene matches. CDR3 loop: CASSLGLAGGPDTGELFF. The CDR3 coding sequence is TGTGCCAGCAGCTTGGGACTAGCGGGGGGGCCCGACACCGGGGAGCTGTTTTTT.

The chain joins TRBV7-2 to TRBJ2-1; TRBD2 might be the D (5 bases). The CDR3 is 15 amino acids. The V end was cut by 2 bases, the J end by 6 bases, with 14 bases between. Germline-derived CDR1 and CDR2 are SGHTA and FQGNSA. The CDR3 sequence is CASSLSSGGSNEQFF. The CDR3 region has the DNA TGTGCCAGCAGCTTATCTTCGGGCGGGTCCAATGAGCAGTTCTTC.

This clonotype appeared many times. The CDR3 coding sequence is TGCGCCAGCAGCATCAGCACAGATACGCAGTATTTT. Protein sequence: CASSISTDTQYF. J is TRBJ2-3 and V is TRBV5-1; D call uncertain. There are 12 residues in the CDR3. The ends were cut back, 4 bases at V and 0 bases at J, with 3 bases in the middle. Germline V gene sequence: CDR1 SGHRS, CDR2 YFSETQ. The full variable domain, completed using reference TRBV5-1 and TRBJ2-3, is KAGVTQTPRYLIKTRGQQVTLSCSPISGHRSVSWYQQTPGQGLQFLFEYFSETQRNKGNFPGRFSGRQFSNSRSEMNVSTLELGDSALYLCASSISTDTQYFGPGTRLTVL.

This clonotype was seen a few times. The J gene is TRBJ2-1, the V gene TRBV7-2, with 11 nucleotides matching TRBD2. The CDR3 runs 15 residues. The junction had 2 bases not matched to a gene; V was cut back by 3 bases and J by 4 bases. Germline V gene sequence: CDR1 SGHTA, CDR2 FQGNSA. CDR3 DNA sequence: TGTGCCAGCAGCTTTAGCGGGGGGGAGTACAATGAGCAGTTCTTC. It translates to CASSFSGGEYNEQFF.

This clonotype was seen a few times. The CDR3 nucleotides read TGTGCCAGCAGCTTAGACACCTACGAGCAGTACTTC. It encodes CASSLDTYEQYF. The V gene is TRBV7-9, the J gene TRBJ2-7; D unresolved. CDR3 size: 12 residues. The germline V and J ends were trimmed by 1 base and 2 bases, with 3 bases remaining between them. Germline V gene sequence: CDR1 SEHNR, CDR2 FQNEAQ (reference sequence).

V gene TRBV6-5 combines with J gene TRBJ1-2; 7 bases are shared with TRBD1. Germline-derived CDR1 and CDR2 are MNHEY and SVGAGI. V was pared by 6 bases and J by 4 bases, with 11 bases of the junction left unmatched. The CDR3 contains 15 residues. The CDR3 here is CASSPETGRGYGYTF. CDR3 bases: TGTGCCAGCAGCCCCGAGACAGGGCGAGGCTATGGCTACACCTTC.

The CDR3 DNA is TGTGCCAGCAGTTTAGGGACAGGGGTCCCGCCCCAGCATTTT. Its translation: CASSLGTGVPPQHF. This sequence joins TRBV27 and TRBJ1-5; 10 nucleotides line up with TRBD1. CDR3 length: 14 residues. Germline CDR1 MNHEY, CDR2 SMNVEV (reference sequence). The trim removed 2 bases at V and 9 bases at J, leaving 4 bases unmatched.

The chain joins TRBV10-2 to TRBJ2-3; 8 nucleotides match TRBD2. With V trimmed by 0 bases and J by 5 bases, 4 bases remained unmatched. Germline-derived CDR1 and CDR2 are WSHSY and SAAADI. The CDR3 totals 15 residues. CDR3 DNA: TGCGCCAGCAGTGAGTCGATAGCGGGGAAAGATACGCAGTATTTT. This translates into CASSESIAGKDTQYF.

A few counts support this clonotype. The CDR3 sequence: CASREGGGNTEAFF. The DNA for the CDR3 is TGTGCCAGCAGGGAAGGAGGGGGGAACACTGAAGCTTTCTTT. V gene TRBV9 combines with J gene TRBJ1-1, with D perhaps matching TRBD1 (6 bases). Germline assignment: CDR1 SGDLS and CDR2 YYNGEE. This CDR3 has 14 residues. V lost 5 bases and J 1 base, leaving 12 bases between the germline ends.

There are a few counts of this clonotype. J is TRBJ2-1 and V is TRBV6-2 or TRBV6-3; 7 bases are shared with TRBD2. Looked up from germline, CDR1 is MNHEY and CDR2 is SVGEGT. V lost 5 bases to trimming and J lost 5 bases; unmatched junction nucleotides: 9. The CDR3 spans 15 residues. The CDR3 is CASSRNSGSNNEQFF. In nucleotides, the CDR3 is TGTGCCAGCAGTCGGAATAGCGGGTCAAACAATGAGCAGTTCTTC.

This clonotype was observed a few times. The gene calls are TRBV20-1 and TRBJ2-7; D not certain. The germline V gene has CDR1 DFQATT and CDR2 SNEGSKA (reference sequence). Trimming took off 5 bases at V and 3 bases at J, with 17 bases between the two ends. This CDR3 is built from 14 residues. As DNA, the CDR3 is TGCAGTGCTCTTCAACGGGTGACTCACTACGAGCAGTACTTC. Encoded protein: CSALQRVTHYEQYF.

The V call is TRBV11-1, the J call TRBJ2-1, with D perhaps matching TRBD2 (6 bases). CDR1 is SGHAT, CDR2 FQDESV, per germline (reference sequence). V was trimmed by 8 bases and J by 7 bases, leaving 12 bases between them. CDR3 length: 12 residues. As DNA, the CDR3 is TGTGCCAGCTCTAGCCGGGGGAATGAGCAGTTCTTC. Its translation: CASSSRGNEQFF.

The rearrangement joins TRBV5-8 to TRBJ2-3; D is unclear. The V gene lost 4 bases and the J gene lost 5 bases, with 2 bases spanning the gap. This CDR3 comprises 10 residues. Germline assignment: CDR1 SGHTS and CDR2 YDEGEE. The CDR3 here is CASSQDTQYF. The CDR3 DNA follows: TGTGCCAGCAGCCAAGATACGCAGTATTTT.

This clonotype has a handful of counts. The chain employs TRBV2 and TRBJ2-1; D is perhaps TRBD1 or TRBD2 (5 bases each). V was cut by 6 bases and J by 2 bases, with 14 bases left in between. CDR1 and CDR2 from the germline V gene are SNHLY and FYNNEI. The CDR3 runs 15 residues. The CDR3 coding sequence is TGTGCCAGCAGCGCCTGGGGGACCCCCTACAATGAGCAGTTCTTC. Translated, it gives CASSAWGTPYNEQFF.

V and J are TRBV6-5 and TRBJ1-1, with no clear D. This CDR3 region has 12 residues. Trimming took 5 bases from V and 3 from J, leaving 7 bases between them. Germline V gene data show CDR1 as MNHEY and CDR2 as SVGAGI. The CDR3 spells CASSSWDTEAFF. The CDR3 region has the DNA TGTGCCAGCAGTAGTTGGGACACTGAAGCTTTCTTT.

The chain's CDR3 is CASSFGTGGFSNYGYTF. Here the CDR3 DNA reads TGTGCCAGCAGCTTCGGGACAGGGGGCTTTTCTAACTATGGCTACACCTTC. This chain links TRBV5-6 with TRBJ1-2; TRBD1 matches at 12 bases. There are 17 residues in the CDR3. V gave up 2 bases and J gave up 0 bases; unmatched junction bases: 5. Germline V gives CDR1 SGHDT, CDR2 YYEEEE.

CDR3 DNA: TGTGCCAGCAGTTTCGCCGGGCCCACAGATACGCAGTATTTT. It encodes CASSFAGPTDTQYF. V usage is TRBV28 and J usage is TRBJ2-3, with D unclear. Deletions cut 3 bases from V and 2 bases from J, with 9 bases between. Germline-derived CDR1 and CDR2 are MDHEN and SYDVKM. This CDR3 has 14 residues.

The CDR3 is CASSHNLAGSTDTQYF. The CDR3 DNA follows: TGTGCCAGCAGCCACAACTTAGCGGGGAGTACAGATACGCAGTATTTT. This chain links TRBV4-2 with TRBJ2-3; 8 nucleotides agree with TRBD2. The ends lost 3 bases at V and 3 bases at J; junction bases unmatched: 8. Germline CDR1 is LGHNA and CDR2 is YNFKEQ. CDR3 length: 16 residues.

V usage is TRBV29-1 and J usage is TRBJ1-1, with D unresolved. The CDR3 totals 12 residues. Germline CDR1 and CDR2: SQVTM and ANQGSEA. With 4 bases removed from V and 0 bases from J, the gap between germline ends came to 6 bases. CDR3: CSVGYMNTEAFF. DNA of the CDR3: TGCAGCGTTGGCTACATGAACACTGAAGCTTTCTTT.

This clonotype was counted a few times. The chain has TRBV12-3 or TRBV12-4 and TRBJ1-1; D possibly corresponds to TRBD1 (6 bases). This CDR3 has 14 amino acids. With 6 bases removed from V and 3 bases from J, the gap between germline ends came to 14 bases. CDR3 DNA sequence: TGTGCCAGCAGCCCGGACAGACGGGACACTGAAGCTTTCTTT. It translates to CASSPDRRDTEAFF.

The chain combines TRBV9 with TRBJ2-1; no clear D gene. The CDR3 totals 12 residues. Trimming stripped 4 bases from V and 7 bases from J, with 9 bases between. Looked up from germline, CDR1 is SGDLS and CDR2 is YYNGEE. The chain's CDR3 is CASSLIENEQFF. DNA of the CDR3: TGTGCCAGCAGCTTAATAGAGAATGAGCAGTTCTTC.

J is TRBJ2-7 and V is TRBV7-9; the match to TRBD1 covers 8 bases. Germline assignment: CDR1 SEHNR and CDR2 FQNEAQ (reference sequence). V was pared by 5 bases and J by 9 bases, with 6 bases of the junction left unmatched. CDR3 length equals 12 residues. CDR3: CASSQDRAGQYV. CDR3 DNA sequence: TGTGCCAGCAGCCAGGACAGGGCAGGGCAGTACGTC.

This clonotype was observed a handful of times. The chain carries TRBV29-1 and TRBJ2-1; 9 bases fit TRBD1. The trim removed 7 bases at V and 10 bases at J, leaving 26 bases unmatched. The CDR3 has 18 residues. Germline CDR1 SQVTM, CDR2 ANQGSEA. The CDR3 protein is CSATSVPGQGPTGMEQFF. The DNA for the CDR3 is TGCAGCGCCACATCCGTCCCGGGACAGGGACCTACGGGAATGGAGCAGTTCTTC.

In this sample, this clonotype turned up a few times. This chain uses TRBV6-4 with TRBJ2-2, with D possibly TRBD2 on 5 matching bases. The CDR3 loop spans 14 amino acids. Germline loops: CDR1 MRHNA, CDR2 SNTAGT. Trimming cost V 10 bases and J 7 bases, with 19 bases left between them. In nucleotides, the CDR3 is TGTGCCACCCGATCACTAGGTTCGGACGGGGAGCTGTTTTTT. Translating it yields CATRSLGSDGELFF.

This clonotype has more than one count but fewer than ten. This chain connects TRBV29-1 to TRBJ2-1, with D hard to call. The V gene's germline CDR1 is SQVTM and CDR2 ANQGSEA. Between the trimmed V and J ends, which lost 4 bases and 9 bases, there was a span of 7 bases. The CDR3 loop spans 10 amino acids. DNA for the CDR3: TGCAGCGTTGTGGGTGGTGAGCAGTTCTTC. Translating gives CSVVGGEQFF.

This clonotype was counted a few times. J is TRBJ1-2 and V is TRBV10-2, with D possibly TRBD1 on 6 matching bases. Germline V gene lookup returns CDR1 WSHSY and CDR2 SAAADI. The CDR3 consists of 13 residues. V lost 6 bases to trimming and J lost 4 bases, with 12 bases between them. The CDR3 nucleotides are TGCGCCAGCAGCTTCACAGGGAGCTATGGCTACACCTTC. Its translation: CASSFTGSYGYTF.

This clonotype came up a few times. This chain connects TRBV4-3 to TRBJ2-3; D gene uncertain. Trimming cost V 1 base and J 10 bases, with 18 bases left between them. The CDR3 spans 15 residues. The germline V gene encodes CDR1 LGHNA and CDR2 YSLEER. In DNA form, the CDR3 reads TGCGCCAGCAGCCAAGCGACCGCGCCTCAGTTCCCGCAGTATTTT. Protein product: CASSQATAPQFPQYF.